These T cell receptor beta chains were read from a single sample in a study of cytomegalovirus exposure and HLA in healthy donors. The protocol was immunoSEQ multiplex PCR, while the TCRdb copy is restricted to in-frame clones and leaves out a portion. The sample has about 110,000 clones, roughly three quarters seen once; the top ten hold roughly 2.1%. Material for sequencing was PBMCs. These receptors all stem from a young man in good health and CMV-seronegative. The CDR3 runs from the conserved cysteine through the conserved F or W. Each record gives: V gene, D gene, clone size, J gene, CDR3 DNA, CDR3 protein. D genes are given only for firm matches. Not every row has a clone size; where given, it reads once, few, many or a size class.

v_call: TRBV7-3
d_call: TRBD1
clone_size: .
j_call: TRBJ1-6
cdr3_nt: TGTGCCAGCAGCTCACAGGGGGGACGGGGATCACCCCTCCACTTT
cdr3_aa: CASSSQGGRGSPLHF

v_call: TRBV19
d_call: TRBD1
clone_size: .
j_call: TRBJ1-2
cdr3_nt: TGTGCCACCGGACAGGGACACTATGGCTACACCTTC
cdr3_aa: CATGQGHYGYTF

v_call: TRBV11-2
d_call: .
clone_size: .
j_call: TRBJ2-5
cdr3_nt: TGTGCCAGCAGCTTAGCGTTAGAGACCCAGTACTTC
cdr3_aa: CASSLALETQYF

v_call: TRBV9
d_call: .
clone_size: .
j_call: TRBJ2-1
cdr3_nt: TGTGCCAGCGGGGGGAGCTACAATGAGCAGTTCTTC
cdr3_aa: CASGGSYNEQFF

v_call: TRBV9
d_call: .
clone_size: .
j_call: TRBJ1-2
cdr3_nt: TGTGCCAGCAGCGAGCCCCCGAGGGAACATGGCTACACCTTC
cdr3_aa: CASSEPPREHGYTF

v_call: TRBV6-6
d_call: .
clone_size: .
j_call: TRBJ1-1
cdr3_nt: TGTGCCAGCACCCTCTCGACAGCAGAGTCTGAAGCTTTCTTT
cdr3_aa: CASTLSTAESEAFF

v_call: TRBV2
d_call: .
clone_size: .
j_call: TRBJ2-2
cdr3_nt: TGTGCCAGCAGTGAGTCCCCCCAAGGGGAGCTGTTTTTT
cdr3_aa: CASSESPQGELFF

v_call: TRBV6-6
d_call: TRBD1
clone_size: .
j_call: TRBJ2-7
cdr3_nt: TGTGCCAGCACCAGGACAGGGGGACTTGTGCAGTACTTC
cdr3_aa: CASTRTGGLVQYF

v_call: TRBV9
d_call: TRBD1
clone_size: .
j_call: TRBJ1-2
cdr3_nt: TGTGCCAGCAGCGCCCCCCTAGGGGGCGAATTTAACTATGGCTACACCTTC
cdr3_aa: CASSAPLGGEFNYGYTF

v_call: TRBV7-6
d_call: .
clone_size: .
j_call: TRBJ1-2
cdr3_nt: TGTGCCAGCAGCTCCCAGGGCTATGGCTACACCTTC
cdr3_aa: CASSSQGYGYTF

v_call: TRBV27
d_call: .
clone_size: .
j_call: TRBJ2-7
cdr3_nt: TGTGCCAGCAGATCTCCCCTCACTGCTTTGTCCTACGAGCAGTACTTC
cdr3_aa: CASRSPLTALSYEQYF

v_call: TRBV5-4
d_call: TRBD1
clone_size: few
j_call: TRBJ1-1
cdr3_nt: TGTGCCAGCAAACTAACAGGGGCGAACACTGAAGCTTTCTTT
cdr3_aa: CASKLTGANTEAFF

v_call: TRBV7-9
d_call: .
clone_size: .
j_call: TRBJ1-1
cdr3_nt: TGTGCCAGCAGCTTAGTGAGAGGAACGACAGGCAGAGTGGAAGCTTTCTTT
cdr3_aa: CASSLVRGTTGRVEAFF

v_call: TRBV2
d_call: TRBD1
clone_size: .
j_call: TRBJ2-2
cdr3_nt: TGTGCCAGCAGGACCGTGGGACAGATGAACACCGGGGAGCTGTTTTTT
cdr3_aa: CASRTVGQMNTGELFF

v_call: TRBV18
d_call: .
clone_size: .
j_call: TRBJ2-5
cdr3_nt: TGTGCCAGCTCCTCAGGGGAGACCCAGTACTTC
cdr3_aa: CASSSGETQYF